These T cell receptor beta chains were read from a single sample in a study of early T cells in non-severe SARS-CoV-2 infection. TCRdb re-analysed the 5' RACE reads in MiXCR, keeping a single row per CDR3 protein. The sample lists about 69,000 distinct CDR3 sequences; approximately 10% were seen once. This material consisted of whole blood, taken at baseline. These receptors came from an adult who was a healthcare worker with PCR-confirmed SARS-CoV-2 infection or an uninfected control (not recorded which). The CDR3 runs from the conserved cysteine through the conserved F or W. The D gene is left open where the match is weak. Size is stated for part of the rows, as once, few or many counts, or as a class when the clone is expanded.

d_gene: TRBD1
j_gene: TRBJ1-5
abundance: few
v_gene: TRBV6-6
CDR3nt: TGTGCCAGCAGTCCCCGACAGGGAAGAAGCAATCAGCCCCAGCATTTT
CDR3aa: CASSPRQGRSNQPQHF

d_gene: .
j_gene: TRBJ2-7
abundance: .
v_gene: TRBV30
CDR3nt: TGTGCCTGGACCAGCCCCCAAACGGGTACCGACGAGCAGTACTTC
CDR3aa: CAWTSPQTGTDEQYF

d_gene: TRBD1
j_gene: TRBJ1-1
abundance: few
v_gene: TRBV12-3/TRBV12-4
CDR3nt: TGTGCCAGCAGTTCAGGGGGTCCGAACACTGAAGCTTTCTTT
CDR3aa: CASSSGGPNTEAFF

d_gene: .
j_gene: TRBJ2-1
abundance: many
v_gene: TRBV7-9
CDR3nt: TGTGCCAGCAGCCAACAGTACGGGACCCTTCACAATGAGCAGTTCTTC
CDR3aa: CASSQQYGTLHNEQFF

d_gene: .
j_gene: TRBJ2-1
abundance: .
v_gene: TRBV18
CDR3nt: TGTGCCAGCTCAACCGGGACATGGGTTGCTGAGCAGTTCTTC
CDR3aa: CASSTGTWVAEQFF

d_gene: TRBD1
j_gene: TRBJ1-4
abundance: .
v_gene: TRBV7-9
CDR3nt: TGTGCCAGCAGCTTTGGGACAGGGGGCTTTGAAAAACTGTTTTTT
CDR3aa: CASSFGTGGFEKLFF

d_gene: .
j_gene: TRBJ2-2
abundance: few
v_gene: TRBV19
CDR3nt: TGTGCCGCCAGGTTGGGGCATGGCACCGGGGAGCTGTTTTTT
CDR3aa: CAARLGHGTGELFF

d_gene: .
j_gene: TRBJ1-2
abundance: .
v_gene: TRBV6-5
CDR3nt: TGTGCCAGCAGTTACTCGAACCCCCAGGGTCACTATGGCTACACCTTC
CDR3aa: CASSYSNPQGHYGYTF

d_gene: .
j_gene: TRBJ2-2
abundance: many
v_gene: TRBV5-1
CDR3nt: TGCGCCAGCAGCTTGGATCTAGCAGGGGCCGGGGAGCTGTTTTTT
CDR3aa: CASSLDLAGAGELFF

d_gene: .
j_gene: TRBJ2-3
abundance: .
v_gene: TRBV20-1
CDR3nt: TGCAGTGCTAGAGATAAATCTGTTCTAGCGCTAAGCACAGATACGCAGTATTTT
CDR3aa: CSARDKSVLALSTDTQYF

d_gene: TRBD2
j_gene: TRBJ2-3
abundance: .
v_gene: TRBV12-3/TRBV12-4
CDR3nt: TGTGCCAGCAGTCCCGAGGGGACTAGCGGGGGGGCAGATACGCAGTATTTT
CDR3aa: CASSPEGTSGGADTQYF

d_gene: .
j_gene: TRBJ2-5
abundance: many
v_gene: TRBV29-1
CDR3nt: TGCAGCGTTGAGTATGGGGGGGAGACCCAGTACTTC
CDR3aa: CSVEYGGETQYF

d_gene: TRBD1
j_gene: TRBJ1-2
abundance: .
v_gene: TRBV18
CDR3nt: TGTGCCAGCTCACCCCTCCGGGACAGGGGGCTTTACTATGGCTACACCTTC
CDR3aa: CASSPLRDRGLYYGYTF

d_gene: TRBD2
j_gene: TRBJ2-3
abundance: .
v_gene: TRBV7-8
CDR3nt: TGTGCCAGCAGCGCCCCGGGACTAGCGAAACGAAGGGATACGCAGTATTTT
CDR3aa: CASSAPGLAKRRDTQYF

d_gene: TRBD1
j_gene: TRBJ1-2
abundance: .
v_gene: TRBV5-6
CDR3nt: TGTGCCAGCAGCTTGGCCCGTACCGGGACAGGGTCATGGCGGGATGGCTACACCTTC
CDR3aa: CASSLARTGTGSWRDGYTF

d_gene: .
j_gene: TRBJ2-3
abundance: .
v_gene: TRBV7-9
CDR3nt: TGTGCCAGCAGCCCCGGCCCCGGCGCCAGCTCAGATACGCAGTATTTT
CDR3aa: CASSPGPGASSDTQYF

d_gene: .
j_gene: TRBJ1-1
abundance: .
v_gene: TRBV13
CDR3nt: TGTGCCAGCAGCTTATTGGCGAACACTGAAGCTTTCTTT
CDR3aa: CASSLLANTEAFF

d_gene: .
j_gene: TRBJ2-1
abundance: .
v_gene: TRBV7-8
CDR3nt: TGTGCCAGCAGCTCCTCGGGTCTCTCTAGGGGTGAGCAGTTCTTC
CDR3aa: CASSSSGLSRGEQFF

d_gene: .
j_gene: TRBJ1-2
abundance: few
v_gene: TRBV7-8
CDR3nt: TGTGCCAGCAGCCAGGGGCTCCCTGGCTACACCTTC
CDR3aa: CASSQGLPGYTF

d_gene: TRBD1
j_gene: TRBJ2-1
abundance: many
v_gene: TRBV29-1
CDR3nt: TGCAGCGTCGGCGACAGGGGATACAATGAGCAGTTCTTC
CDR3aa: CSVGDRGYNEQFF

d_gene: .
j_gene: TRBJ1-3
abundance: .
v_gene: TRBV4-1
CDR3nt: TGCGCCAGCAGCCAAATCGGCTCAAACTCTGGAAACACCATATATTTT
CDR3aa: CASSQIGSNSGNTIYF

d_gene: .
j_gene: TRBJ2-6
abundance: .
v_gene: TRBV18
CDR3nt: TGTGCCAGCTCACCCAAAGGACAGTCTGTCTCTGGGGCCAACGTCCTGACTTTC
CDR3aa: CASSPKGQSVSGANVLTF

d_gene: .
j_gene: TRBJ2-1
abundance: few
v_gene: TRBV12-3/TRBV12-4
CDR3nt: TGTGCCAGCAGCCCTGGACTTTTCAATGAGCAGTTCTTC
CDR3aa: CASSPGLFNEQFF

d_gene: .
j_gene: TRBJ2-4
abundance: .
v_gene: TRBV7-9
CDR3nt: TGTGCCAGCAGCTTAGAAGCGAACATTCAGTACTTC
CDR3aa: CASSLEANIQYF

d_gene: .
j_gene: TRBJ1-1
abundance: few
v_gene: TRBV28
CDR3nt: TGTGCCAGCAGTGCGGTTGACACTGAAGCTTTCTTT
CDR3aa: CASSAVDTEAFF

d_gene: .
j_gene: TRBJ2-7
abundance: many
v_gene: TRBV7-9
CDR3nt: TGTGCCAGCAGCTCTGACAGGCGCTCCTACGAGCAGTACTTC
CDR3aa: CASSSDRRSYEQYF

d_gene: TRBD2
j_gene: TRBJ2-7
abundance: few
v_gene: TRBV30
CDR3nt: TGTGCCTCAAGGACTAGCGGGGGGTTTTCAACCTACGAGCAGTACTTC
CDR3aa: CASRTSGGFSTYEQYF

d_gene: TRBD1
j_gene: TRBJ1-4
abundance: .
v_gene: TRBV20-1
CDR3nt: TGCAGTGCTACAAGTCCCGGGACAGGGGATGTTGATGAAAAACTGTTTTTT
CDR3aa: CSATSPGTGDVDEKLFF

d_gene: TRBD2
j_gene: TRBJ2-7
abundance: .
v_gene: TRBV11-2
CDR3nt: TGTGCCAGCAGTTCCACCCCGGGACTAGCGGGGCCATCTTACTACGAGCAGTACTTC
CDR3aa: CASSSTPGLAGPSYYEQYF